One T cell receptor beta chain is described in this entry. Using its own MiXCR run on the 5' RACE reads, TCRdb lists one record per CDR3 protein. The sample gives roughly 330,000 distinct CDR3 sequences, 3% to 4.5% of which show up once; roughly a quarter is in the top ten. The entry originates in a study of T cells after yellow fever vaccination. The sample was PBMCs, taken 5 days after the yellow fever booster vaccination. This receptor was identified in a man aged 18-30 years who received the YFV17D yellow fever vaccine.

Written as DNA, the CDR3 is TGTGCCTGGGAGAAGCGGGGGGGCACAGATACGCAGTATTTT. This codes for CAWEKRGGTDTQYF. This chain links TRBV30 with TRBJ2-3; 9 bases agree with TRBD2. The CDR3 has 14 amino acids. Trimming at V came to 5 bases and at J to 1 base, leaving 4 bases not matched to a gene. CDR1 GTSNPN and CDR2 SVGIG come from the germline V gene (reference sequence).